This section outlines one T cell receptor (beta chain) sequence together with its context. The antigen is undetermined. The data derive from a study of cytomegalovirus exposure and HLA in healthy donors. It was the roughly 130-subject validation cohort, separate from the roughly 700-subject first cohort, to which the donors belonged. Deletions cut 2 bases from V and 2 bases from J, with 7 bases between. The CDR3 has 15 residues. In germline, CDR1 is LNHDA, CDR2 SQIVND (reference sequence). The table came from immunoSEQ multiplex PCR; TCRdb's copy has only in-frame clones and leaves some out. The data contain about 160,000 clones, over 85% of them singletons. Study conclusions and caveats: According to the study, about 180 TCR beta chains were cytomegalovirus-associated. Specificity of a few CMV-associated chains for CMV antigens was verified in vitro.

The chain is built from TRBV19 and TRBJ2-6; D unclear. The TCR was taken from a woman aged 18 to 35 in good health and CMV-seropositive. Sequencing was performed on PBMCs. Here the CDR3 reads CASSIRTTGANVLTF. The CDR3 bases are TGTGCCAGTAGTATAAGAACTACTGGGGCCAACGTCCTGACTTTC.